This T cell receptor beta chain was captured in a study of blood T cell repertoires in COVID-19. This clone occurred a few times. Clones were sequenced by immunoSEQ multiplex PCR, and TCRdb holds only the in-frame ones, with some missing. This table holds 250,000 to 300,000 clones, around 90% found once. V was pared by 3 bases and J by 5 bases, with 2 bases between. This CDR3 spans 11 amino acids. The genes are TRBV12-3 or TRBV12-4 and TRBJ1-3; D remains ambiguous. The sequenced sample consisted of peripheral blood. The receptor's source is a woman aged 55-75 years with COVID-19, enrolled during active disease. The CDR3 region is CASSFRNTIYF. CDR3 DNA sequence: TGTGCCAGCAGTTTCAGAAACACCATATATTTT.